The 13 T cell receptor beta chains reported below all come from one sample, sequenced in a study of T cell repertoires in cytomegalovirus infection. Each CDR3 protein is one row after TCRdb ran MiXCR on the reads. This sample yields about 460,000 distinct CDR3 sequences, of which approximately 10% are seen a single time; roughly a tenth belongs to the top ten. The sequenced material came from PBMCs. The receptors originated from a human donor in good health (CMV status not recorded). Some clones in this sample may be carry-over from other donors' samples.

The chain employs TRBV20-1 and TRBJ2-3, with TRBD2 identical over 11 bases. Germline CDR1 reads DFQATT; CDR2 reads SNEGSKA (reference sequence). The CDR3 is 15 residues long. Unmatched junction bases numbered 4, after V lost 3 bases and J lost 2 bases. CDR3 amino acids: CSASGTSGYTDTQYF. CDR3 nucleotides: TGCAGTGCTAGTGGGACTAGCGGTTACACAGATACGCAGTATTTT.

This clonotype appeared many times. The chain employs TRBV2 and TRBJ1-5, with TRBD1 identical over 9 bases. The CDR3 is 15 amino acids. V was clipped by 3 bases and J by 7 bases; unmatched bases: 7. CDR1 and CDR2 (germline): SNHLY, FYNNEI. The CDR3 protein is CASSEFRTGEQPQHF. CDR3 sequence (DNA): TGTGCCAGCAGTGAGTTTAGGACAGGGGAACAGCCCCAGCATTTT.

This clonotype was detected many times. The gene calls are TRBV7-3 and TRBJ2-4, with D possibly being TRBD2 (6 bases). The V gene's germline CDR1 is SGHTA and CDR2 FQGTGA. Trimming left V 5 bases short and J 6 bases short, with 14 bases between. The CDR3 loop spans 14 amino acids. CDR3 DNA: TGTGCCAGCAGCAACCCGGGACTGGGAAACATTCAGTACTTC. Translated, it gives CASSNPGLGNIQYF.

This clonotype has just a few counts. CDR3 amino acids: CASSESGREQPQHF. The CDR3 nucleotides are TGTGCCAGCAGTGAATCTGGCAGGGAACAGCCCCAGCATTTT. V is TRBV25-1 and J is TRBJ1-5; tentatively, D is TRBD1 (5 bases). Per germline, CDR1 MGHDK and CDR2 SYGVNS. The CDR3 sequence is 14 residues long. V gave up 1 base and J gave up 7 bases, with 11 bases separating them. The full variable domain, rest sourced from reference TRBV25-1 and TRBJ1-5, is EADIYQTPRYLVIGTGKKITLECSQTMGHDKMYWYQQDPGMELHLIHYSYGVNSTEKGDLSSESTVSRIRTEHFPLTLESARPSHTSQYLCASSESGREQPQHFGDGTRLSIL.

J is TRBJ2-3 and V is TRBV4-2, with D tentatively TRBD1 or TRBD2 (5 bases each). Deletions cut 0 bases from V and 9 bases from J, with 13 bases between. Germline-derived CDR1 and CDR2 are LGHNA and YNFKEQ. This CDR3 spans 14 amino acids. This CDR3 reads CASSQEGEIGTQYF. CDR3 coding DNA: TGTGCCAGCAGCCAAGAGGGGGAAATCGGCACGCAGTATTTT.

This clonotype was counted a few times. This rearrangement joins TRBV20-1 to TRBJ1-2; D is perhaps TRBD1 (5 bases). The germline V gene has CDR1 DFQATT and CDR2 SNEGSKA (reference sequence). Deletions cut 6 bases from V and 4 bases from J, with 18 bases between. The CDR3 extends over 14 amino acids. The chain's CDR3 is CSAKSIRVGYGYTF. CDR3 DNA sequence: TGCAGTGCAAAGAGCATCAGGGTGGGCTATGGCTACACCTTC.

This clonotype was counted at least ten times. The J gene is TRBJ1-2, the V gene TRBV7-9; 7 bases align to TRBD1. The CDR3 is made up of 15 amino acids. V dropped 2 bases and J dropped 8; count of bases not matched to a gene: 11. CDR1 and CDR2 (germline): SEHNR, FQNEAQ (reference sequence). Written as DNA, the CDR3 is TGTGCCAGCAGCTTAACGGAACAGGGGAGGCGCGGCTACACCTTC. It translates to CASSLTEQGRRGYTF.

V is TRBV3-1 and J is TRBJ2-2, with D perhaps matching TRBD2 (5 bases). Trimming took off 0 bases at V and 1 base at J, with 9 bases between the two ends. The germline gives CDR1 LGHDT, CDR2 YNNKEL (reference sequence). This CDR3 has 16 residues. This CDR3 is CASSQEKEVNTGELFF. The CDR3 nucleotides read TGTGCCAGCAGCCAAGAAAAGGAGGTGAACACCGGGGAGCTGTTTTTT. The entire variable domain, with the rest obtained from reference TRBV3-1 and TRBJ2-2, is as follows: DTAVSQTPKYLVTQMGNDKSIKCEQNLGHDTMYWYKQDSKKFLKIMFSYNNKELIINETVPNRFSPKSPDKAHLNLHINSLELGDSAVYFCASSQEKEVNTGELFFGEGSRLTVL.

This clonotype came up many times. The chain couples TRBV5-1 to TRBJ2-7; D remains ambiguous. CDR1 and CDR2 (germline): SGHRS, YFSETQ. Trimming removed 0 bases at V and 5 bases at J, with 9 bases between. The CDR3 covers 13 residues. The CDR3 DNA reads as TGCGCCAGCAGCTTGGCCGATAGGAACGAGCAGTACTTC. Encoded protein: CASSLADRNEQYF. The full variable domain, with the rest looked up from reference TRBV5-1 and TRBJ2-7, is KAGVTQTPRYLIKTRGQQVTLSCSPISGHRSVSWYQQTPGQGLQFLFEYFSETQRNKGNFPGRFSGRQFSNSRSEMNVSTLELGDSALYLCASSLADRNEQYFGPGTRLTVT.

In its sample, this clonotype was seen many times. The V gene is TRBV2, the J gene TRBJ2-3, with D unclear. The germline CDR1 and CDR2 sequences are SNHLY and FYNNEI. The CDR3 length is 12 residues. The V and J ends lost 2 bases and 4 bases respectively, with 4 bases between them. DNA of the CDR3: TGTGCCAGCAGTGAATCTCCAGATACGCAGTATTTT. Protein: CASSESPDTQYF.

Many counts were recorded for this clonotype. The V gene is TRBV7-3, the J gene TRBJ2-6, with D perhaps given as TRBD1 or TRBD2 (5 bases each). V was trimmed by 1 base and J by 2 bases, leaving 18 bases between them. The CDR3 sequence is 19 residues long. Germline CDR1 and CDR2: SGHTA and FQGTGA. The CDR3 loop reads CASSLRLPGQRAGANVLTF. DNA for the CDR3: TGTGCCAGCAGCTTAAGGCTTCCAGGGCAGAGGGCTGGGGCCAACGTCCTGACTTTC.

V gene TRBV2 combines with J gene TRBJ2-5; 7 bases agree with TRBD1. The V segment lost 9 bases and the J segment 2 bases; nucleotides outside the gene matches: 3. CDR3 length: 12 amino acids. Germline CDR1 and CDR2: SNHLY and FYNNEI. CDR3 bases: TGTGCCAGTGGACAGGCGCAAGAGACCCAGTACTTC. It translates to CASGQAQETQYF.

This clonotype was seen a few times. The CDR3 nucleotides read TGTGCCAGCAGTTTAACCCAGCAGGGTAAAGCTTTCTTT. This encodes CASSLTQQGKAFF. The genes are TRBV28 and TRBJ1-1, with D maybe TRBD1 (5 bases). Trimming removed 2 bases at V and 9 bases at J, with 13 bases between. Per germline, CDR1 MDHEN and CDR2 SYDVKM. The CDR3 runs 13 residues.